The 21 T cell receptor beta chains presented below share a single source sample, sequenced in a study of blood T cell repertoires in COVID-19. Assay used: immunoSEQ multiplex PCR; TCRdb lists only in-frame clones, some missing. The data contain 300,000 to 400,000 clones, 75% to 90% of them singletons. The sample comprised PBMCs or T cells enriched from blood (not recorded which). These receptors were taken from a man aged 60-69 years who had recovered from COVID-19.

V is TRBV10-1 and J is TRBJ1-1; TRBD1 is a possible D gene (5 bases). CDR1 and CDR2 from the germline V gene are WNHNN and SYGVQD (reference sequence). This CDR3 is built from 15 residues. V was shortened by 1 base and J by 5 bases, with 14 bases between the two germline ends. The CDR3 region is CASSELGPGRTEAFF. The CDR3 DNA follows: TGCGCCAGCAGTGAGTTGGGTCCAGGGCGTACTGAAGCTTTCTTT.

This sequence joins TRBV7-9 and TRBJ2-7; 9 bases align to TRBD2. Germline assignment: CDR1 SEHNR and CDR2 FQNEAQ (reference sequence). With 6 bases clipped from V and 3 bases from J, the junction kept 3 bases outside the gene matches. The CDR3 length is 13 residues. The CDR3 bases are TGTGCCAGCAGTCCGACTAGCGGCTACGAGCAGTACTTC. It is translated as CASSPTSGYEQYF. The full variable domain, with the rest looked up from reference TRBV7-9 and TRBJ2-7, is DTGVSQNPRHKITKRGQNVTFRCDPISEHNRLYWYRQTLGQGPEFLTYFQNEAQLEKSRLLSDRFSAERPKGSFSTLEIQRTEQGDSAMYLCASSPTSGYEQYFGPGTRLTVT.

This clone has just one count. The rearrangement joins TRBV24-1 to TRBJ2-3, with TRBD2 identical over 7 bases. CDR3 length: 15 amino acids. Germline V lookup: CDR1 KGHDR, CDR2 SFDVKD. Trimming took 0 bases from V and 4 from J; bases not matched to a gene: 3. CDR3 amino acids: CATSDLRGGADTQYF. The CDR3 DNA follows: TGTGCCACCAGTGATTTGAGGGGAGGGGCAGATACGCAGTATTTT.

V and J are TRBV7-2 and TRBJ1-2, with unresolved D. V lost 1 base to trimming and J lost 1 base, with 4 bases between them. The CDR3 has 13 residues. The germline gives CDR1 SGHTA, CDR2 FQGNSA. This CDR3 is CASSLDSNYGYTF. For the CDR3, the DNA is TGTGCCAGCAGCTTAGACAGTAACTATGGCTACACCTTC. The entire variable domain, with the rest obtained from reference TRBV7-2 and TRBJ1-2, is as follows: GAGVSQSPSNKVTEKGKDVELRCDPISGHTALYWYRQSLGQGLEFLIYFQGNSAPDKSGLPSDRFSAERTGGSVSTLTIQRTQQEDSAVYLCASSLDSNYGYTFGSGTRLTVV.

This rearrangement joins TRBV10-3 to TRBJ1-1; D gene unclear. Germline assignment: CDR1 ENHRY and CDR2 SYGVKD. Between the trimmed V and J ends, which lost 4 bases and 3 bases, there was a span of 12 bases. This CDR3 has 14 amino acids. CDR3 in amino acids: CAISALTRDTEAFF. The CDR3 DNA is TGTGCCATCAGTGCCTTAACACGGGACACTGAAGCTTTCTTT.

The gene calls are TRBV28 and TRBJ2-7; D perhaps matches TRBD1 (6 bases). This CDR3 contains 14 residues. Germline V gene sequence: CDR1 MDHEN, CDR2 SYDVKM. The germline V and J ends were trimmed by 5 bases and 5 bases, with 16 bases remaining between them. CDR3 residues: CASSKQGRIHEQYF. Written as DNA, the CDR3 is TGTGCCAGCAGTAAGCAGGGGCGAATCCACGAGCAGTACTTC.

This clone was seen more than once but under ten times. V gene TRBV19 combines with J gene TRBJ1-2; 7 nucleotides match TRBD1. CDR1 is LNHDA and CDR2 is SQIVND in the germline V gene (reference sequence). The CDR3 is made up of 16 amino acids. V was pared by 2 bases and J by 3 bases, with 9 bases of the junction left unmatched. CDR3 in amino acids: CASSIFPDRPDYGYTF. CDR3 sequence (DNA): TGTGCCAGTAGTATATTCCCGGACAGGCCTGACTATGGCTACACCTTC.

The chain carries TRBV5-1 and TRBJ1-6; 8 nucleotides match TRBD1. Trimming removed 4 bases from V and 5 bases from J; junction bases left unmatched: 8. This CDR3 spans 16 amino acids. Germline-derived CDR1 and CDR2 are SGHRS and YFSETQ. This CDR3 reads CASSPQGAGDNSPLHF. The CDR3 DNA follows: TGCGCCAGCAGCCCTCAGGGGGCAGGCGATAATTCACCCCTCCACTTT.

The chain carries TRBV5-1 and TRBJ2-1; TRBD2 aligns across 11 bases. This CDR3 comprises 16 residues. The J segment lost 5 bases and the V segment lost 5 bases, leaving 9 bases of the junction unmatched. Per germline, CDR1 SGHRS and CDR2 YFSETQ. CDR3 coding DNA: TGCGCCAGCAGGTTTTTGGGACTAGCGGTGAACAATGAGCAGTTCTTC. Translation: CASRFLGLAVNNEQFF.

The chain recombines TRBV29-1 with TRBJ2-3; the D gene is possibly TRBD2 (6 bases). This CDR3 region has 12 residues. The germline V and J ends were trimmed by 5 bases and 4 bases, with 10 bases remaining between them. Germline V gene sequence: CDR1 SQVTM, CDR2 ANQGSEA. CDR3 sequence reads: CSVTGTADTQYF. CDR3 nucleotides: TGCAGCGTTACCGGGACTGCAGATACGCAGTATTTT.

This chain uses TRBV9 with TRBJ2-1, with D unresolved. The ends were cut back, 4 bases at V and 2 bases at J, with 13 bases in the middle. CDR1 SGDLS and CDR2 YYNGEE come from the germline V gene. This CDR3 contains 15 residues. CDR3 region: CASSSNGVPYNEQFF. The CDR3 coding sequence is TGTGCCAGCAGCAGTAATGGAGTCCCCTACAATGAGCAGTTCTTC.

This clone was observed a single time. The chain combines TRBV19 with TRBJ1-6; the D is unclear. V was trimmed by 7 bases and J by 3 bases, leaving 4 bases between them. Per the germline V gene, CDR1 is LNHDA and CDR2 is SQIVND (reference sequence). CDR3 size: 12 residues. DNA for the CDR3: TGTGCCAGTAACTACTATAATTCACCCCTCCACTTT. Encoded protein: CASNYYNSPLHF.

The chain is built from TRBV13 and TRBJ2-1; weak D call: TRBD1 (6 bases). The V gene lost 3 bases and the J gene lost 4 bases, with 10 bases spanning the gap. Per the germline V gene, CDR1 is PRHDT and CDR2 is FYEKMQ (reference sequence). This CDR3 comprises 14 residues. Here the CDR3 DNA reads TGTGCCAGCAGCTTCGGGACACTTTACAATGAGCAGTTCTTC. Its protein is CASSFGTLYNEQFF.

The chain links TRBV5-1 to TRBJ2-4; a weak D match, TRBD2 (7 bases). The CDR3 is 16 residues long. Germline assignment: CDR1 SGHRS and CDR2 YFSETQ. Trimming took off 3 bases at V and 1 base at J, with 14 bases between the two ends. The DNA of the CDR3 is TGCGCCAGCAGCTCGGGGGGCGGGAGCGCCAAAAACATTCAGTACTTC. Translating it yields CASSSGGGSAKNIQYF.

The chain links TRBV5-1 to TRBJ2-1; possible D gene TRBD1, 6 bases. CDR1 is SGHRS, CDR2 YFSETQ, per germline. V dropped 3 bases and J dropped 6 bases, with 13 bases sitting between them. The CDR3 is 14 residues long. The CDR3 spells CASSSPTGRNEQFF. Here the CDR3 DNA reads TGCGCCAGCAGCTCCCCCACAGGGCGCAATGAGCAGTTCTTC.

This sequence joins TRBV21-1 and TRBJ2-5; the D call in the table, TRBD2, was not verified against the DNA. TRBV21-1 is assigned pseudogene status. The CDR3 length is 18 residues. CDR3 amino acids: CASLIRYSGGRTRETQYF. The CDR3 DNA reads TGTGCCAGCCTGATACGGTACTCTGGCGGGAGGACGAGAGAGACCCAGTACTTC.

This chain links TRBV9 with TRBJ2-5; 10 bases agree with TRBD2. Germline-derived CDR1 and CDR2 are SGDLS and YYNGEE. CDR3 length: 17 residues. V lost 5 bases, J lost 5 bases, and 15 bases stayed unmatched. Here the CDR3 reads CASSGASGSGGWETQYF. The CDR3 region has the DNA TGTGCCAGCAGTGGGGCTAGCGGGAGTGGAGGTTGGGAGACCCAGTACTTC.

This clone was seen just once. The CDR3 DNA follows: TGTGCCAGCAGTGACAGGACAACAGCTCGGTTCTTC. Its translation: CASSDRTTARFF. The chain carries TRBV2 and TRBJ2-1, with D tentatively TRBD1 (5 bases). The length of the CDR3 is 12 residues. V was trimmed by 3 bases and J by 15 bases, leaving 15 bases between them. The germline gives CDR1 SNHLY, CDR2 FYNNEI.

The table lists this clone with a few counts. The rearrangement uses TRBV4-1 and TRBJ1-2, with 9 bases matching TRBD1. This CDR3 comprises 15 residues. Germline CDR1 and CDR2: MGHRA and YSYEKL. J was trimmed by 4 bases and V by 1 base; bases with no gene match: 4. The CDR3 DNA reads as TGCGCCAGCAGCCAAGGGGACAGGGAGTTCTATGGCTACACCTTC. Translation gives CASSQGDREFYGYTF.

The genes are TRBV20-1 and TRBJ2-3; D is unresolved. The CDR3 loop spans 13 amino acids. CDR1 and CDR2 (germline): DFQATT, SNEGSKA (reference sequence). Trimming cost V 3 bases and J 6 bases, with 13 bases left between them. The CDR3 reads CSASGPNLDTQYF. The CDR3 nucleotides read TGCAGTGCTAGTGGGCCCAACCTGGATACGCAGTATTTT.

The chain recombines TRBV5-6 with TRBJ2-2, with 7 bases lining up with TRBD1. In germline, CDR1 is SGHDT, CDR2 YYEEEE. This CDR3 spans 14 amino acids. J was trimmed by 6 bases and V by 6 bases; bases with no gene match: 8. The CDR3 region is CASIWRQGAGELFF. Here the CDR3 DNA reads TGTGCCAGCATTTGGCGGCAGGGGGCCGGGGAGCTGTTTTTT.